The source of this T cell receptor (beta chain) is a study of blood T cell repertoires in COVID-19. Study background: From the United States, Italy and Spain came samples of acute and convalescent COVID-19. The analysed material was cDNA or gDNA that came from T cells, B-cell-depleted T cells, or PBMCs.

The authors' processing: Amplification with reference gene primers provided the estimates of nucleated cell counts. Sequenced by immunoSEQ multiplex PCR; TCRdb stores in-frame clones only, minus some. V, J and clone size reflect that table, while D and trimming were determined from the DNA. Of approximately 210,000 clones in the sample, about 88% are singletons; the top ten hold over 1.5%. The receptor's source is a man aged 40-49 years with active or convalescent COVID-19. The material sequenced was peripheral blood.

CDR3 sequence: CASRQRGARGTDTQYF. CDR3 nucleotides: TGTGCCAGTCGACAGCGGGGGGCGCGGGGCACAGATACGCAGTATTTT. J is TRBJ2-3 and V is TRBV19; 9 nucleotides align to TRBD2. The CDR3 has 16 amino acids. The germline gives CDR1 LNHDA, CDR2 SQIVND (reference sequence). J was trimmed by 1 base and V by 8 bases; bases with no gene match: 10. Together with reference TRBV19 and TRBJ2-3, the CDR3 gives the full variable domain: DGGITQSPKYLFRKEGQNVTLSCEQNLNHDAMYWYRQDPGQGLRLIYYSQIVNDFQKGDIAEGYSVSREKKESFPLTVTSAQKNPTAFYLCASRQRGARGTDTQYFGPGTRLTVL.